This T cell receptor (beta chain) came from a study of pediatric ulcerative colitis. This table comes from immunoSEQ multiplex PCR, and its TCRdb copy is limited to in-frame clones, with some not included. The profile covers about 35,000 clones, with roughly three quarters appearing a single time and over 0.95% taken by the ten largest. Deletions cut 3 bases from V and 11 bases from J, with 19 bases between. This CDR3 is 14 amino acids long. The germline V gene has CDR1 SGHRS and CDR2 YFSETQ. One to two pinch biopsies were taken from the rectum during colonoscopy. Sequencing was done on a sample of gut tissue. This TCR came from a boy between 10 and 17 years old with mild ulcerative colitis. J is TRBJ2-3 and V is TRBV5-1; D may be TRBD2 (6 bases). CDR3: CASSYFQRLDVQYF. The DNA for the CDR3 is TGCGCCAGCAGCTACTTCCAAAGACTAGATGTGCAGTATTTT.